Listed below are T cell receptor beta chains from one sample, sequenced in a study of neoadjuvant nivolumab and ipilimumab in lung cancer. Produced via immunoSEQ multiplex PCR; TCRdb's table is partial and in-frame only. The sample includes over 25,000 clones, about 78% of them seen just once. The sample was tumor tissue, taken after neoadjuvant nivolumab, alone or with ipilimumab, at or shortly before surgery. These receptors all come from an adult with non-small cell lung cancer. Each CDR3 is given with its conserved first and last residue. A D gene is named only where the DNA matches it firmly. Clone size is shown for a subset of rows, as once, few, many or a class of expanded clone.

cdr3_aa: CASSQDPRAETSNYGYTF
cdr3_nt: TGTGCCAGCAGCCAAGATCCGCGGGCAGAGACTTCTAACTATGGCTACACCTTC
clone_size: -
d_call: -
v_call: TRBV4-2
j_call: TRBJ1-2

cdr3_aa: CASSLAQGGGYTF
cdr3_nt: TGTGCCAGCAGCTTAGCCCAGGGTGGTGGCTACACCTTC
clone_size: -
d_call: -
v_call: TRBV11-2
j_call: TRBJ1-2

cdr3_aa: CASSLPGQGATEAFF
cdr3_nt: TGTGCCAGCAGCTTACCGGGACAGGGGGCCACTGAAGCTTTCTTT
clone_size: -
d_call: TRBD1
v_call: TRBV5-6
j_call: TRBJ1-1

cdr3_aa: CASSQDWLGGATQYF
cdr3_nt: TGTGCCAGCAGCCAAGATTGGCTAGGCGGAGCGACCCAGTACTTC
clone_size: once
d_call: -
v_call: TRBV4-2
j_call: TRBJ2-5

cdr3_aa: CASSLQGASNEQFF
cdr3_nt: TGTGCCAGCAGCTTACAGGGGGCTAGCAATGAGCAGTTCTTC
clone_size: -
d_call: TRBD1
v_call: TRBV7-9
j_call: TRBJ2-1

cdr3_aa: CASSAQGKSHEQYF
cdr3_nt: TGTGCCAGCAGCGCACAGGGGAAAAGCCACGAGCAGTACTTC
clone_size: -
d_call: TRBD1
v_call: TRBV11-2
j_call: TRBJ2-7

cdr3_aa: CASSLVGNTGELFF
cdr3_nt: TGTGCCAGCAGCTTGGTTGGGAACACCGGGGAGCTGTTTTTT
clone_size: -
d_call: -
v_call: TRBV5-4
j_call: TRBJ2-2

cdr3_aa: CASSSAGAGKLFF
cdr3_nt: TGTGCCAGCAGTTCGGCAGGAGCGGGAAAACTGTTTTTT
clone_size: -
d_call: -
v_call: TRBV27
j_call: TRBJ1-4

cdr3_aa: CASSPISGGNSPLHF
cdr3_nt: TGTGCCAGCTCACCAATCTCAGGAGGAAATTCACCCCTCCACTTT
clone_size: -
d_call: -
v_call: TRBV18
j_call: TRBJ1-6

cdr3_aa: CSVLTGDTNEKLFF
cdr3_nt: TGCAGCGTCCTAACAGGGGATACTAATGAAAAACTGTTTTTT
clone_size: -
d_call: TRBD1
v_call: TRBV29-1
j_call: TRBJ1-4

cdr3_aa: CASSGGVSGYTF
cdr3_nt: TGTGCCAGCAGCGGGGGGGTCTCTGGCTACACCTTC
clone_size: once
d_call: -
v_call: TRBV2
j_call: TRBJ1-2

cdr3_aa: CASSSQGGWDEQYF
cdr3_nt: TGTGCCAGCAGCTCACAGGGGGGCTGGGACGAGCAGTACTTC
clone_size: -
d_call: TRBD1
v_call: TRBV7-9
j_call: TRBJ2-7

cdr3_aa: CATQGGPNTGELFF
cdr3_nt: TGCGCCACCCAGGGGGGCCCCAACACCGGGGAGCTGTTTTTT
clone_size: -
d_call: -
v_call: TRBV10-1
j_call: TRBJ2-2

cdr3_aa: CASSLASRGSGYTF
cdr3_nt: TGCGCCAGCAGCTTGGCTAGTAGGGGCAGTGGCTACACCTTC
clone_size: -
d_call: -
v_call: TRBV5-1
j_call: TRBJ1-2

cdr3_aa: CASSQRARETQYF
cdr3_nt: TGTGCCAGCAGCCAACGCGCACGGGAGACCCAGTACTTC
clone_size: few
d_call: -
v_call: TRBV4-2
j_call: TRBJ2-5

cdr3_aa: CAWSPGHGASGNQPQHF
cdr3_nt: TGTGCCTGGAGCCCGGGACACGGAGCGAGTGGGAATCAGCCCCAGCATTTT
clone_size: few
d_call: -
v_call: TRBV30
j_call: TRBJ1-5

cdr3_aa: CASRRQGSYEQYF
cdr3_nt: TGTGCCAGTAGGAGACAGGGTTCCTACGAGCAGTACTTC
clone_size: -
d_call: TRBD1
v_call: TRBV6-1
j_call: TRBJ2-7

cdr3_aa: CASSRVPGLAGGNEQFF
cdr3_nt: TGCGCCAGCAGTCGAGTCCCGGGACTAGCGGGGGGGAATGAGCAGTTCTTC
clone_size: -
d_call: TRBD2
v_call: TRBV5-1
j_call: TRBJ2-1

cdr3_aa: CASSPGGGRLVF
cdr3_nt: TGTGCCAGCAGTCCCGGGGGGGGGCGGTTGGTCTTC
clone_size: -
d_call: TRBD2
v_call: TRBV6-6
j_call: TRBJ2-1

cdr3_aa: CASRLTGGTEAFF
cdr3_nt: TGCGCCAGCAGACTTACAGGGGGCACTGAAGCTTTCTTT
clone_size: -
d_call: TRBD1
v_call: TRBV5-1
j_call: TRBJ1-1

cdr3_aa: CASSYGLPSTDTQYF
cdr3_nt: TGTGCCAGCAGTTACGGCCTTCCTAGCACAGATACGCAGTATTTT
clone_size: -
d_call: -
v_call: TRBV6-5
j_call: TRBJ2-3

cdr3_aa: CASSESRRGFGTEAFF
cdr3_nt: TGTGCCAGCAGTGAATCTCGACGGGGGTTCGGCACTGAAGCTTTCTTT
clone_size: -
d_call: -
v_call: TRBV25-1
j_call: TRBJ1-1

cdr3_aa: CASGLKHTEAFF
cdr3_nt: TGTGCTAGTGGTTTGAAACACACTGAAGCTTTCTTT
clone_size: -
d_call: -
v_call: TRBV12-5
j_call: TRBJ1-1

cdr3_aa: CASSFDRGTEAFF
cdr3_nt: TGCGCCAGCAGTTTCGACAGGGGGACTGAAGCTTTCTTT
clone_size: -
d_call: TRBD1
v_call: TRBV4-1
j_call: TRBJ1-1

cdr3_aa: CASSLGTSGTDTQYF
cdr3_nt: TGTGCCAGCAGCTTAGGTACTAGCGGCACAGATACGCAGTATTTT
clone_size: -
d_call: TRBD2
v_call: TRBV7-8
j_call: TRBJ2-3

cdr3_aa: CASSVGWGATYEQYF
cdr3_nt: TGTGCCAGCAGCGTAGGTTGGGGGGCCACCTACGAGCAGTACTTC
clone_size: -
d_call: -
v_call: TRBV9
j_call: TRBJ2-7

cdr3_aa: CSARGWEVHTF
cdr3_nt: TGCAGTGCTAGAGGATGGGAAGTGCACACCTTC
clone_size: -
d_call: -
v_call: TRBV20-1
j_call: TRBJ1-2

cdr3_aa: CASSPDGYNSPLHF
cdr3_nt: TGTGCCAGCAGCCCGGACGGGTATAATTCACCCCTCCACTTT
clone_size: -
d_call: -
v_call: TRBV5-4
j_call: TRBJ1-6

cdr3_aa: CASSLGTSGGSDTQYF
cdr3_nt: TGTGCCAGCAGCCTAGGGACTAGCGGGGGGTCTGATACGCAGTATTTT
clone_size: -
d_call: TRBD2
v_call: TRBV11-2
j_call: TRBJ2-3

cdr3_aa: CASTFLGGSDSPLHF
cdr3_nt: TGTGCCAGCACCTTCTTGGGGGGCTCGGATTCACCCCTCCACTTT
clone_size: -
d_call: -
v_call: TRBV11-2
j_call: TRBJ1-6

cdr3_aa: CASPEPGTPGEGTEAFF
cdr3_nt: TGTGCAAGTCCCGAACCCGGGACCCCCGGGGAGGGCACTGAAGCTTTCTTT
clone_size: few
d_call: -
v_call: TRBV12-2
j_call: TRBJ1-1

cdr3_aa: CASSYRRGSYNEQFF
cdr3_nt: TGTGCCAGCAGTTACCGCAGGGGTTCCTACAATGAGCAGTTCTTC
clone_size: -
d_call: -
v_call: TRBV6-6
j_call: TRBJ2-1

cdr3_aa: CASSPGSGANVLTF
cdr3_nt: TGTGCCAGCTCACCTGGCTCTGGGGCCAACGTCCTGACTTTC
clone_size: -
d_call: -
v_call: TRBV18
j_call: TRBJ2-6

cdr3_aa: CASSIRGRHDGYTF
cdr3_nt: TGTGCCAGCAGTATCAGGGGGCGCCATGATGGCTACACCTTC
clone_size: -
d_call: TRBD1
v_call: TRBV2
j_call: TRBJ1-2

cdr3_aa: CASSSEGGNQPQHF
cdr3_nt: TGTGCCAGCAGCTCAGAGGGGGGCAATCAGCCCCAGCATTTT
clone_size: -
d_call: -
v_call: TRBV7-9
j_call: TRBJ1-5

cdr3_aa: CAISVSGGTEAFF
cdr3_nt: TGTGCCATCAGTGTCTCGGGGGGCACTGAAGCTTTCTTT
clone_size: -
d_call: -
v_call: TRBV10-3
j_call: TRBJ1-1

cdr3_aa: CSVGRTGGDYGYTF
cdr3_nt: TGCAGCGTGGGCCGGACAGGGGGCGACTATGGCTACACCTTC
clone_size: -
d_call: TRBD1
v_call: TRBV29-1
j_call: TRBJ1-2

cdr3_aa: CASSYELAGYNEQFF
cdr3_nt: TGTGCCAGCAGTTACGAGCTAGCGGGGTACAATGAGCAGTTCTTC
clone_size: -
d_call: TRBD2
v_call: TRBV6-5
j_call: TRBJ2-1

cdr3_aa: CAIRETSGGSYEQYF
cdr3_nt: TGTGCCATCAGGGAAACTAGCGGGGGGAGCTACGAGCAGTACTTC
clone_size: -
d_call: TRBD2
v_call: TRBV10-3
j_call: TRBJ2-7

cdr3_aa: CASSRGSMVGQGGENTEAFF
cdr3_nt: TGCGCCAGCAGCCGGGGGTCAATGGTGGGACAGGGTGGAGAGAACACTGAAGCTTTCTTT
clone_size: -
d_call: TRBD1
v_call: TRBV4-1
j_call: TRBJ1-1

cdr3_aa: CASSSVWGSTHQPQHF
cdr3_nt: TGTGCCAGCAGCTCCGTTTGGGGCAGTACCCATCAGCCCCAGCATTTT
clone_size: medium-sized
d_call: -
v_call: TRBV5-5
j_call: TRBJ1-5

cdr3_aa: CASSRRVPSGVTGEKLFF
cdr3_nt: TGTGCCAGCAGCCGTCGGGTCCCTTCAGGGGTGACAGGGGAAAAACTGTTTTTT
clone_size: -
d_call: TRBD1
v_call: TRBV7-2
j_call: TRBJ1-4

cdr3_aa: CASSPGGGETQYF
cdr3_nt: TGTGCCAGCTCACCAGGGGGCGGCGAGACCCAGTACTTC
clone_size: -
d_call: -
v_call: TRBV18
j_call: TRBJ2-5

cdr3_aa: CASSGTSGGAVETQYF
cdr3_nt: TGTGCCAGCAGCGGAACTAGCGGGGGGGCCGTGGAGACCCAGTACTTC
clone_size: -
d_call: TRBD2
v_call: TRBV5-4
j_call: TRBJ2-5

cdr3_aa: CASRSRAGRYEQYF
cdr3_nt: TGTGCCAGCAGATCCAGGGCGGGACGCTACGAGCAGTACTTC
clone_size: -
d_call: -
v_call: TRBV6-5
j_call: TRBJ2-7

cdr3_aa: CASSIQGNEQFF
cdr3_nt: TGCGCCAGCAGCATACAGGGCAATGAGCAGTTCTTC
clone_size: few
d_call: -
v_call: TRBV5-1
j_call: TRBJ2-1

cdr3_aa: CASSLANGGNEQFF
cdr3_nt: TGCGCCAGCAGCTTGGCCAACGGGGGTAATGAGCAGTTCTTC
clone_size: -
d_call: -
v_call: TRBV5-1
j_call: TRBJ2-1

cdr3_aa: CASTTQGSDRPRSGTF
cdr3_nt: TGTGCCAGCACCACTCAGGGGTCGGACAGGCCAAGGTCTGGCACCTTC
clone_size: -
d_call: TRBD1
v_call: TRBV5-6
j_call: TRBJ1-2

cdr3_aa: CASGRDVNTEAFF
cdr3_nt: TGTGCCAGCGGCCGGGACGTGAACACTGAAGCTTTCTTT
clone_size: -
d_call: -
v_call: TRBV2
j_call: TRBJ1-1

cdr3_aa: CASSQGRTFF
cdr3_nt: TGTGCCAGCAGCCAAGGGAGGACTTTCTTT
clone_size: once
d_call: -
v_call: TRBV4-2
j_call: TRBJ1-1

cdr3_aa: CASSLQDYGYTF
cdr3_nt: TGTGCCAGTAGTCTTCAGGACTATGGCTACACCTTC
clone_size: -
d_call: -
v_call: TRBV19
j_call: TRBJ1-2